Listed here are 25 T cell receptor beta chains from one sample, sequenced in a study of breast tumors, draining lymph nodes, adjacent tissues. TCRdb passed the multiplex PCR reads through MiXCR, listing each CDR3 protein once. The sample comprises approximately 210,000 distinct CDR3 sequences, approximately 36% of which are singletons, and 3% to 4% rests with the top ten. Breast cancer patients provided tissue from their axillary draining lymph nodes. Sequencing was carried out using axillary lymph node tissue. These receptors all stem from a female donor with breast cancer. Some clones in this sample may be carry-over from other donors' samples.

This CDR3 reads CASSMQGWTEAFF. The CDR3 DNA sequence: TGTGCCAGTAGTATGCAGGGTTGGACTGAAGCTTTCTTT. This chain uses TRBV19 with TRBJ1-1, with TRBD1 as a possible D gene (5 bases). This CDR3 region has 13 residues. The V gene lost 3 bases and the J gene lost 5 bases, with 10 bases spanning the gap. Germline V gene sequence: CDR1 LNHDA, CDR2 SQIVND (reference sequence). The full variable domain, with the rest looked up from reference TRBV19 and TRBJ1-1, is DGGITQSPKYLFRKEGQNVTLSCEQNLNHDAMYWYRQDPGQGLRLIYYSQIVNDFQKGDIAEGYSVSREKKESFPLTVTSAQKNPTAFYLCASSMQGWTEAFFGQGTRLTVV.

Note on this clonotype: The germline gene is not matched at one end of the junction; a read error may be the cause. The chain has TRBV7-3 and TRBJ2-7, with D perhaps assigned TRBD1 or TRBD2 (6 bases each). The CDR3 consists of 14 residues. Germline-derived CDR1 and CDR2 are SGHTA and FQGTGA. CDR3 amino acids: CASSLGGADGELYF. The CDR3 DNA reads as TGTGCCAGCAGCTTGGGGGGCGCTGACGGGGAGCTGTACTTC.

This clonotype was found many times. CDR3 amino acids: CSAERGETNYGYTF. The CDR3 DNA reads TGCAGTGCCGAACGGGGAGAGACCAACTATGGCTACACCTTC. The rearrangement uses TRBV20-1 and TRBJ1-2; unclear D gene. V gave up 6 bases and J gave up 2 bases, with 16 bases separating them. The CDR3 consists of 14 residues. CDR1 and CDR2 (germline): DFQATT, SNEGSKA (reference sequence).

This clonotype came up a few times. One end of the junction fails to match germline, which may point to a read error. This chain joins TRBV7-8 and TRBJ2-5; 11 positions match TRBD2. Germline CDR1 SGHVS, CDR2 FQNEAQ. The CDR3 length is 15 residues. The CDR3 sequence is CASSTTSGKHETQHF. The CDR3 region has the DNA TGTGCCAGCAGCACGACTAGCGGGAAACATGAGACCCAGCACTTC.

This clonotype appeared many times. The gene calls are TRBV15 and TRBJ1-1; D perhaps matches TRBD1 (5 bases). The germline CDR1 and CDR2 sequences are LNHNV and YYDKDF (reference sequence). The ends were cut back, 5 bases at V and 4 bases at J, with 11 bases in the middle. The CDR3 runs to 13 residues. The CDR3 region is CATSGDGGTEAFF. The CDR3, as DNA: TGTGCCACCAGCGGTGATGGGGGCACTGAAGCTTTCTTT.

Details on this clonotype: A read error may account for a junction end that differs from germline. V and J are TRBV7-3 and TRBJ1-2, with D maybe TRBD1 (5 bases). The germline CDR1 and CDR2 sequences are SGHTA and FQGTGA. The CDR3 extends over 14 amino acids. The CDR3 loop reads CASSFDSLTDGYTF. In DNA, the CDR3 is TGCGCCAGCAGCTTTGACAGTCTGACCGATGGCTACACCTTC.

This clonotype appeared many times. The CDR3 coding sequence is TGTGCCAGCAGCGTAGCTAACTCCAGGAGCTATGGCTACACCTTC. It specifies CASSVANSRSYGYTF. The chain has TRBV9 and TRBJ1-2, with D hard to call. Per the germline V gene, CDR1 is SGDLS and CDR2 is YYNGEE. The CDR3 loop spans 15 amino acids. Trimming removed 0 bases at V and 4 bases at J, with 13 bases between.

The table lists this clonotype with many counts. V and J are TRBV7-6 and TRBJ2-1; no firm D call. The CDR3 is 17 amino acids. V lost 4 bases and J 3 bases, leaving 19 bases between the germline ends. The germline V gene has CDR1 SGHVS and CDR2 FNYEAQ. CDR3 sequence: CASSSLGSSPSYNEQFF. The CDR3, as DNA: TGTGCCAGCAGCTCCCTTGGTTCCAGCCCTAGCTACAATGAGCAGTTCTTC.

This sequence joins TRBV6-1 and TRBJ1-2; unclear D gene. Trimming left V 0 bases short and J 4 bases short, with 9 bases between. This CDR3 region has 14 residues. Germline lookup yields CDR1 MNHNS and CDR2 SASEGT. CDR3 in amino acids: CASSEALSLYGYTF. CDR3 DNA: TGTGCCAGCAGTGAAGCGCTTTCCCTCTATGGCTACACCTTC.

This clonotype was observed many times. This rearrangement joins TRBV6-1 to TRBJ1-2; possible D gene TRBD1, 5 bases. CDR1 MNHNS and CDR2 SASEGT come from the germline V gene. The CDR3 totals 12 residues. V lost 7 bases and J 8 bases, leaving 14 bases between the germline ends. Here the CDR3 DNA reads TGTGCCAGCACTAGGACAATATTAGGCTACACCTTC. This gives the protein CASTRTILGYTF.

As for this clonotype: This sequence may be a read error, since a much larger clone differs from it by one base. The chain joins TRBV5-1 to TRBJ2-1; D assignment may be TRBD1 or TRBD2 (6 bases each). CDR1 is SGHRS and CDR2 is YFSETQ in the germline V gene. The CDR3 length is 12 residues. The CDR3 protein is CASSFGGDEHFF. The CDR3 DNA is TGCGCCAGCAGCTTCGGGGGCGATGAGCACTTCTTC.

This clonotype has at least ten counts. This rearrangement joins TRBV20-1 to TRBJ2-7; a possible D gene is TRBD1 (6 bases). The CDR3 loop spans 14 amino acids. Per germline, CDR1 DFQATT and CDR2 SNEGSKA (reference sequence). The V end lost 3 bases, the J end lost 2 bases, and 14 bases lay between the germline ends. The CDR3 protein is CSARFRQAPYEQYF. CDR3 nucleotide sequence: TGCAGTGCTAGGTTCCGACAGGCCCCCTACGAGCAGTACTTC.

This clonotype appeared a few times. The chain employs TRBV2 and TRBJ1-1; D perhaps matches TRBD1 (5 bases). The CDR3 consists of 15 residues. Germline lookup yields CDR1 SNHLY and CDR2 FYNNEI. Trimming pared 6 bases from V and 7 bases from J, leaving 21 bases between. CDR3 DNA: TGTGCCAGCAGCCCACAACGGCAGGGAAGGAGTGAAGCTTTCTTT. Translating gives CASSPQRQGRSEAFF.

This clonotype has at least ten counts. A much more abundant neighbour one base away suggests this may be a read error. The chain recombines TRBV20-1 with TRBJ1-6; a weak D match, TRBD1 (5 bases). Germline assignment: CDR1 DFQATT and CDR2 SNEGSKA (reference sequence). The CDR3 contains 12 residues. The DNA of the CDR3 is TGCAGTGCTGGGGACGAGAATTCACCCCCCCACTTT. Translated: CSAGDENSPPHF.

This clonotype was observed many times. The chain has TRBV12-3 or TRBV12-4 and TRBJ1-2, with 11 bases that match TRBD1. With V trimmed by 6 bases and J by 3 bases, 3 bases remained unmatched. The CDR3 sequence is 14 residues long. This CDR3 is CASRDRGRDYGYTF. In DNA form, the CDR3 reads TGTGCCAGCAGGGACAGGGGGCGAGACTATGGCTACACCTTC.

The J gene is TRBJ1-6, the V gene TRBV5-1; tentatively, D is TRBD1 (5 bases). V lost 4 bases to trimming and J lost 6 bases, with 8 bases between them. CDR3 length: 13 amino acids. Germline-derived CDR1 and CDR2 are SGHRS and YFSETQ. CDR3 residues: CASSGGINSPLHF. CDR3 DNA: TGCGCCAGCAGCGGGGGGATTAATTCACCCCTCCACTTT.

Many counts were recorded for this clonotype. The chain has TRBV11-3 and TRBJ2-7; the D gene is possibly TRBD1 (5 bases). The V end lost 5 bases, the J end lost 5 bases, and 16 bases lay between the germline ends. This CDR3 has 14 amino acids. Germline CDR1 and CDR2: SGHNT and YENEEA. CDR3 bases: TGTGCCAGCAGCCTTAGGAGCAGGGCCCACGAGCAGTACTTC. As protein: CASSLRSRAHEQYF.

This clonotype came up many times. This sequence joins TRBV5-1 and TRBJ2-7, with 8 bases that match TRBD2. Germline V gene lookup returns CDR1 SGHRS and CDR2 YFSETQ. The CDR3 loop spans 14 amino acids. With 0 bases clipped from V and 2 bases from J, the junction kept 1 base outside the gene matches. The CDR3 loop reads CASSLGTSPYEQYF. The CDR3 DNA sequence: TGCGCCAGCAGCTTGGGGACTAGCCCCTACGAGCAGTACTTC.

This clonotype was detected ten times or more. V and J are TRBV12-3 or TRBV12-4 and TRBJ2-3; 10 nucleotides match TRBD2. V gave up 6 bases and J gave up 2 bases; unmatched junction bases: 8. This CDR3 comprises 16 residues. The CDR3 DNA reads as TGTGCCAGCAGGGGTGAGCGGGGGGGCCTCACAGATACGCAGTATTTT. This codes for CASRGERGGLTDTQYF.

DNA for the CDR3: TGTGCCAGCAGTCCGGGACTAGCGGGAGGAGTCGGTGAGCAGTTCTTC. Protein product: CASSPGLAGGVGEQFF. The genes are TRBV6-5 and TRBJ2-1, with TRBD2 matching over 15 bases. V shed 5 bases, J shed 9 bases, and the junction held 8 bases outside the gene matches. The CDR3 is 16 amino acids. Germline CDR1 MNHEY, CDR2 SVGAGI.

As concerns this clonotype: A junction boundary mismatches the germline segment, possibly from a read error. V and J are TRBV5-1 and TRBJ2-1, with a tentative D call TRBD1 (6 bases). CDR3 size: 13 residues. Germline assignment: CDR1 SGHRS and CDR2 YFSETQ. DNA of the CDR3: TGCGCCAGCAGCCTGGACAGCTACAATGACCAGTTCTTC. It specifies CASSLDSYNDQFF.

This chain joins TRBV6-1 and TRBJ2-5; D perhaps matches TRBD1 (6 bases). This CDR3 contains 15 residues. Deletions cut 0 bases from V and 3 bases from J, with 11 bases between. CDR1 and CDR2 from the germline V gene are MNHNS and SASEGT. The DNA of the CDR3 is TGTGCCAGCAGTGAAGCGCAGGGGTTGGAAGAGACCCAGTACTTC. Translation: CASSEAQGLEETQYF.

With regard to this clonotype: Since a much larger clone is just one base distant, this may be a read error. The CDR3 sequence is CASSIRADEQYF. The DNA of the CDR3 is TGTGCCAGTAGTATAAGGGCCGACGAGCAGTACTTC. This chain uses TRBV19 with TRBJ2-7, with D unclear. Between the trimmed V and J ends, which lost 2 bases and 5 bases, there was a span of 7 bases. The CDR3 covers 12 residues. Germline V gene sequence: CDR1 LNHDA, CDR2 SQIVND (reference sequence).

Note on this clonotype: One base away lies a much larger clone, so this may be a sequencing read error. V and J are TRBV19 and TRBJ1-2, with 9 nucleotides matching TRBD1. Looked up from germline, CDR1 is LNHDA and CDR2 is SQIVND (reference sequence). The CDR3 is 15 amino acids. V trimming: 7 bases; J trimming: 6 bases; junction bases outside the gene matches: 12. The CDR3 DNA reads as TGTGCCAGTACCCCAACAGGGGGCGGGCTTGATGGCTACACCTTC. Its protein is CASTPTGGGLDGYTF.

Of note for this clonotype: Compared with germline, one end of the junction differs, possibly owing to a read error. The chain has TRBV7-3 and TRBJ2-5, with D unresolved. The CDR3 is 14 residues long. The germline gives CDR1 SGHTA, CDR2 FQGTGA. CDR3 region: CASSLRPAQGTQYF. DNA of the CDR3: TGTGCCAGCAGCTTAAGGCCAGCACAAGGGACCCAGTACTTC.